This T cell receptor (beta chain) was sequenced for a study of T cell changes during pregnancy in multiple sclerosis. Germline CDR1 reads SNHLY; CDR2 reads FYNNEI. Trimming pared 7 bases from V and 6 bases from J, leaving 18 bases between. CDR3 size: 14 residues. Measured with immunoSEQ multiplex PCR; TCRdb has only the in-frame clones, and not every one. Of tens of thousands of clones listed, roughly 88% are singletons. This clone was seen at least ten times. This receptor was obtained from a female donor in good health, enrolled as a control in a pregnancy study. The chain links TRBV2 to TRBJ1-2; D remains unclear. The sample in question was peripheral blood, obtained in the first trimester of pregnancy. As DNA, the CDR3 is TGTGCCAGCACCCCAGGTGCGGCGGGAGATGGCTACACCTTC. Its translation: CASTPGAAGDGYTF.